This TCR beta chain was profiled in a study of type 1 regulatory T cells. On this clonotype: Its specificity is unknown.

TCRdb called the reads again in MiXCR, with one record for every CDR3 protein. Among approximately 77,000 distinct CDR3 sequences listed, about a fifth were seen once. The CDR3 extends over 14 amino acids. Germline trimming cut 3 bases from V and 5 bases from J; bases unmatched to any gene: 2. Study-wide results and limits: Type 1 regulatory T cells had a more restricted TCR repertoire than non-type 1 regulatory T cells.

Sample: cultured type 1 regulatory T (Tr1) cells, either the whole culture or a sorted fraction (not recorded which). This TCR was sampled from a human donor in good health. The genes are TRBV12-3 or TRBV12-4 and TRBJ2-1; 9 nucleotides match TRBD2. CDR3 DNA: TGTGCCAGCAGTTTGGGACTAGCCGACAATGAGCAGTTCTTC. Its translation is CASSLGLADNEQFF.